Below are 28 T cell receptor beta chains sequenced from a single sample in a study of cytomegalovirus exposure and HLA in healthy donors. PCR was performed using 60 Vbeta and 13 Jbeta primers. Clones were read by immunoSEQ multiplex PCR, and TCRdb kept only the in-frame ones, dropping some. The sample lists about 75,000 clones; 80% to 90% were seen once. The specimen sequenced was PBMCs. The receptors stem from a man aged 70-80 years in good health and CMV-seropositive.

The chain couples TRBV5-4 to TRBJ2-1, with 9 nucleotides matching TRBD1. The ends lost 5 bases at V and 7 bases at J; junction bases unmatched: 10. The CDR3 extends over 15 amino acids. Germline assignment: CDR1 SGHNT and CDR2 YYREEE (reference sequence). CDR3 amino acids: CASSPRGQGVNEQFF. The CDR3, as DNA: TGTGCCAGCAGTCCTCGGGGACAGGGAGTTAATGAGCAGTTCTTC.

V is TRBV25-1 and J is TRBJ1-1; a possible D gene is TRBD1 (5 bases). Trimming removed 7 bases from V and 8 bases from J, with 17 bases in between. The CDR3 covers 13 residues. Germline V lookup: CDR1 MGHDK, CDR2 SYGVNS. The DNA for the CDR3 is TGTGCCAGCACGTTGACAGAGTCACGAGAAGCTTTCTTT. Translated: CASTLTESREAFF.

In this sample, this clone turned up a few times. The V gene is TRBV10-3, the J gene TRBJ2-5; D perhaps matches TRBD2 (5 bases). The CDR3 spans 14 residues. The V gene lost 4 bases and the J gene lost 1 base, with 10 bases spanning the gap. Per the germline V gene, CDR1 is ENHRY and CDR2 is SYGVKD. For the CDR3, the DNA is TGTGCCATCAGTGTCTCGGACTCCCAAGAGACCCAGTACTTC. This codes for CAISVSDSQETQYF.

V and J are TRBV7-2 and TRBJ2-5, with D tentatively TRBD2 (6 bases). There are 15 residues in the CDR3. Trimming stripped 4 bases from V and 1 base from J, with 13 bases between. CDR1 is SGHTA and CDR2 is FQGNSA in the germline V gene. The CDR3: CASSWASGGQETQYF. CDR3 bases: TGTGCCAGCAGCTGGGCTTCCGGGGGCCAAGAGACCCAGTACTTC. The variable domain in full, with the rest retrieved from reference TRBV7-2 and TRBJ2-5, is GAGVSQSPSNKVTEKGKDVELRCDPISGHTALYWYRQSLGQGLEFLIYFQGNSAPDKSGLPSDRFSAERTGGSVSTLTIQRTQQEDSAVYLCASSWASGGQETQYFGPGTRLLVL.

V gene TRBV5-4 combines with J gene TRBJ2-7; 7 nucleotides match TRBD2. V lost 4 bases to trimming and J lost 1 base; unmatched junction nucleotides: 11. CDR1 is SGHNT and CDR2 is YYREEE in the germline V gene (reference sequence). This CDR3 is built from 16 residues. CDR3 DNA sequence: TGTGCCAGCAGCATGGGGGGGAGCGGGGCGTCCTACGAGCAGTACTTC. Translating it yields CASSMGGSGASYEQYF.

V is TRBV10-3 and J is TRBJ2-5; the D gene is possibly TRBD2 (6 bases). Matching the DNA end better, TRBJ2-7 makes the J call doubtful. The length of the CDR3 is 14 residues. Germline V CDR1 and CDR2: ENHRY, SYGVKD. CDR3 sequence reads: CAISEFSGPYEQYF. In nucleotides, the CDR3 is TGTGCCATCAGTGAGTTTAGCGGCCCCTACGAGCAGTACTTC.

The rearrangement links TRBV28 to TRBJ2-4; 7 bases are a match to TRBD1. This CDR3 comprises 14 residues. CDR1 MDHEN and CDR2 SYDVKM come from the germline V gene. Trimming took 6 bases from V and 9 from J; bases not matched to a gene: 11. Here the CDR3 reads CASRPEQGVIIQYF. Written as DNA, the CDR3 is TGTGCCAGCAGACCGGAGCAGGGGGTTATCATTCAGTACTTC.

V is TRBV7-2 and J is TRBJ2-3; 9 bases fit TRBD2. The CDR3 is 14 amino acids. Germline CDR1 is SGHTA and CDR2 is FQGNSA. Trimming cost V 5 bases and J 3 bases; bases outside gene matches: 3. The CDR3, as DNA: TGTGCCAGCAGCCCGGGACTAGCAACAGATACGCAGTATTTT. It encodes CASSPGLATDTQYF.

The chain uses TRBV2 and TRBJ2-7; D might be TRBD1 (5 bases). V shed 8 bases and J shed 7 bases, with 24 bases lying between them. Germline assignment: CDR1 SNHLY and CDR2 FYNNEI. The CDR3 has 15 amino acids. CDR3 in DNA: TGTGCCAGCGGGGCCCAGGGTCAAGGCCTTGCGGAGCAGTACTTC. This translates into CASGAQGQGLAEQYF. Looking up the rest from reference TRBV2 and TRBJ2-7 gives the full variable domain: EPEVTQTPSHQVTQMGQEVILRCVPISNHLYFYWYRQILGQKVEFLVSFYNNEISEKSEIFDDQFSVERPDGSNFTLKIRSTKLEDSAMYFCASGAQGQGLAEQYFGPGTRLTVT.

This clone was observed a handful of times. The V gene is TRBV6-6, the J gene TRBJ2-2, with 8 bases aligning to TRBD2. V lost 4 bases to trimming and J lost 5 bases; unmatched junction nucleotides: 9. The CDR3 is made up of 16 amino acids. Germline lookup yields CDR1 MNHNY and CDR2 SVGAGI (reference sequence). The CDR3 here is CASSSGLAGGTGELFF. The CDR3 nucleotides read TGTGCCAGCAGTTCAGGACTAGCAGGAGGGACCGGGGAGCTGTTTTTT.

This rearrangement joins TRBV19 to TRBJ1-2, with TRBD1 identical over 12 bases. Germline CDR1 is LNHDA and CDR2 is SQIVND (reference sequence). The CDR3 is 13 amino acids. The junction had 3 bases not matched to a gene; V was cut back by 6 bases and J by 7 bases. As DNA, the CDR3 is TGTGCCAGTAGGGGGACAGGGGGCTCTGGCTACACCTTC. It codes for CASRGTGGSGYTF.

The chain carries TRBV5-1 and TRBJ2-3, with D possibly TRBD2 on 5 matching bases. V was clipped by 0 bases and J by 1 base, with 12 bases between them. The V gene's germline CDR1 is SGHRS and CDR2 YFSETQ. The CDR3 contains 16 residues. CDR3 residues: CASSLARDLRTDTQYF. CDR3 coding DNA: TGCGCCAGCAGCTTGGCCCGGGATCTCCGCACAGATACGCAGTATTTT.

This rearrangement joins TRBV2 to TRBJ2-7; TRBD2 agrees at 10 bases. Germline V gene data show CDR1 as SNHLY and CDR2 as FYNNEI. With V trimmed by 4 bases and J by 2 bases, 5 bases remained unmatched. The CDR3 covers 15 residues. The CDR3 here is CASSVAGGLTYEQYF. CDR3 coding DNA: TGTGCCAGCAGTGTAGCGGGAGGTCTGACCTACGAGCAGTACTTC.

The chain joins TRBV27 to TRBJ2-5; perhaps TRBD1 as D (6 bases). Germline assignment: CDR1 MNHEY and CDR2 SMNVEV (reference sequence). The V end lost 4 bases, the J end lost 3 bases, and 12 bases lay between the germline ends. CDR3 length equals 14 residues. The CDR3 sequence: CASSSWAGEETQYF. CDR3 coding DNA: TGTGCCAGCAGTTCTTGGGCAGGGGAAGAGACCCAGTACTTC.

The V call is TRBV6-5, the J call TRBJ2-7; TRBD1 agrees at 8 bases. V trimming: 2 bases; J trimming: 2 bases; junction bases outside the gene matches: 5. Germline V CDR1 and CDR2: MNHEY, SVGAGI. The CDR3 has 15 residues. This CDR3 reads CASSYGQGSTYEQYF. CDR3 DNA: TGTGCCAGCAGTTACGGACAGGGATCTACCTACGAGCAGTACTTC.

V is TRBV5-1 and J is TRBJ1-2; D gene ambiguous. Germline CDR1 reads SGHRS; CDR2 reads YFSETQ. The V gene lost 1 base and the J gene lost 6 bases, with 10 bases spanning the gap. The CDR3 sequence is 13 residues long. Here the CDR3 DNA reads TGCGCCAGCAGCTTGTCGGGTCGAGATGGCTACACCTTC. It translates to CASSLSGRDGYTF.

This chain connects TRBV2 to TRBJ1-4; weak D call: TRBD1 (5 bases). V was cut by 3 bases and J by 7 bases, with 15 bases left in between. This CDR3 comprises 15 residues. Per germline, CDR1 SNHLY and CDR2 FYNNEI. CDR3: CASSDRGTGAEKLFF. The CDR3 nucleotides are TGTGCCAGCAGTGACCGGGGGACGGGAGCTGAAAAACTGTTTTTT.

V and J are TRBV9 and TRBJ2-5; D gene unclear. Germline CDR1 is SGDLS and CDR2 is YYNGEE. Trimming removed 2 bases at V and 5 bases at J, with 16 bases between. The CDR3 runs to 15 residues. Written as DNA, the CDR3 is TGTGCCAGCAGCGTGAGCAAATCGTTCCTGGAGACCCAGTACTTC. Protein product: CASSVSKSFLETQYF. The complete variable domain, with remaining parts taken from reference TRBV9 and TRBJ2-5, reads DSGVTQTPKHLITATGQRVTLRCSPRSGDLSVYWYQQSLDQGLQFLIQYYNGEERAKGNILERFSAQQFPDLHSELNLSSLELGDSALYFCASSVSKSFLETQYFGPGTRLLVL.

The chain links TRBV27 to TRBJ2-2, with a possible D match to TRBD1 (6 bases). Germline assignment: CDR1 MNHEY and CDR2 SMNVEV (reference sequence). The CDR3 runs to 14 residues. The V and J ends lost 3 bases and 4 bases respectively, with 9 bases between them. The CDR3: CASSLNRVTGELFF. CDR3 DNA sequence: TGTGCCAGCAGTTTGAACAGGGTCACCGGGGAGCTGTTTTTT.

The chain is built from TRBV2 and TRBJ2-5, with 11 bases that match TRBD2. The V gene's germline CDR1 is SNHLY and CDR2 FYNNEI. Trimming at V came to 6 bases and at J to 1 base, leaving 10 bases not matched to a gene. The CDR3 is made up of 17 amino acids. DNA for the CDR3: TGTGCCAGCAGAGCCCTTAGCGGGGGGGCCCTCCAAGAGACCCAGTACTTC. Amino acids: CASRALSGGALQETQYF.

V gene TRBV5-8 combines with J gene TRBJ2-5, with unresolved D. In germline, CDR1 is SGHTS, CDR2 YDEGEE. Trimming removed 9 bases at V and 1 base at J, with 13 bases between. The CDR3 is 13 residues long. In nucleotides, the CDR3 is TGTGCCACCAAAGTGAGAAGCCAAGAGACCCAGTACTTC. This codes for CATKVRSQETQYF.

This CDR3 is CASSPRQLERTYEQYF. CDR3 nucleotide sequence: TGTGCCAGCAGCCCACGACAGTTGGAACGGACCTACGAGCAGTACTTC. The chain couples TRBV9 to TRBJ2-7, with D perhaps TRBD1 (5 bases). CDR1 is SGDLS and CDR2 is YYNGEE in the germline V gene. This CDR3 contains 16 residues. Between the trimmed V and J ends, which lost 4 bases and 2 bases, there was a span of 19 bases.

This clone was detected once. The V call is TRBV28, the J call TRBJ2-1, with 7 positions matching TRBD1. CDR1 is MDHEN, CDR2 SYDVKM, per germline. The CDR3 is 13 amino acids. Trimming cost V 5 bases and J 7 bases; bases outside gene matches: 5. CDR3 coding DNA: TGTGCCAGCAGTGTACAGGGGTGGAATGAGCAGTTCTTC. This encodes CASSVQGWNEQFF.

This chain connects TRBV10-3 to TRBJ2-7; maybe TRBD1 (6 bases). V was clipped by 6 bases and J by 2 bases, with 11 bases between them. Germline lookup yields CDR1 ENHRY and CDR2 SYGVKD. The CDR3 runs 13 residues. The chain's CDR3 is CAIRAGETYEQYF. CDR3 coding DNA: TGTGCCATCAGGGCAGGGGAAACCTACGAGCAGTACTTC.

By its share, this clone is medium-sized. CDR3 region: CASSREGYEQYF. In nucleotides, the CDR3 is TGTGCCAGTTCGCGGGAGGGTTACGAGCAGTACTTC. The chain carries TRBV2 and TRBJ2-7, with TRBD2 matching over 9 bases. J gave up 4 bases and V 9 bases, and 4 bases lay outside the gene matches. Germline V gene lookup returns CDR1 SNHLY and CDR2 FYNNEI. The CDR3 consists of 12 residues.

This chain's CDR3 is CASSNIQGPSPEAFF. In nucleotides, the CDR3 is TGTGCCAGCAGCAATATACAGGGTCCTAGCCCTGAAGCTTTCTTT. The chain combines TRBV9 with TRBJ1-1; possibly TRBD1 for D (6 bases). Germline V gene sequence: CDR1 SGDLS, CDR2 YYNGEE. The CDR3 is 15 residues long. V was trimmed by 4 bases and J by 6 bases, leaving 19 bases between them.

The gene calls are TRBV4-3 and TRBJ2-7; maybe TRBD2 (5 bases). Trimming took 1 base from V and 4 from J, leaving 11 bases between them. Per germline, CDR1 LGHNA and CDR2 YSLEER. CDR3 length: 14 amino acids. CDR3 amino acids: CASSQGPREYEQYF. Here the CDR3 DNA reads TGCGCCAGCAGCCAAGGCCCGAGGGAGTACGAGCAGTACTTC.

V and J are TRBV5-1 and TRBJ2-7; 9 nucleotides align to TRBD1. Germline CDR1 and CDR2: SGHRS and YFSETQ. V dropped 2 bases and J dropped 7; count of bases not matched to a gene: 4. The CDR3 has 13 residues. CDR3 residues: CASSFGTGKEQYF. Here the CDR3 DNA reads TGCGCCAGCAGCTTCGGGACAGGGAAGGAGCAGTACTTC.